These T cell receptor beta chains were read from a single sample in a study of blood T cell repertoires in COVID-19. Sequenced by immunoSEQ multiplex PCR; TCRdb stores in-frame clones only, minus some. The table has some 68,000 clones, 85% to 90% seen once. The sequenced material came from peripheral blood. Receptor source: a man aged 45-65 years with active COVID-19. Each CDR3 is given with its conserved first and last residue. A D gene is named only where the DNA matches it firmly. Clone size is shown for a subset of rows, as once, few, many or a class of expanded clone.

d_call	v_call	clone_size	cdr3_length	j_call	cdr3_aa	cdr3_nt
NA	TRBV2	NA	14	TRBJ1-1	CASRREVMDTEAFF	TGTGCCAGCAGGAGGGAGGTGATGGACACTGAAGCTTTCTTT
TRBD1	TRBV13	NA	14	TRBJ1-3	CASSSRTGRNTIYF	TGTGCCAGCAGTTCTCGGACAGGGAGAAACACCATATATTTT
TRBD1	TRBV5-4	few	17	TRBJ2-1	CASSWTGGKPPGNEQFF	TGTGCCAGCAGCTGGACAGGGGGTAAACCCCCGGGGAATGAGCAGTTCTTC
NA	TRBV7-2	NA	16	TRBJ2-5	CASSLANTAGQETQYF	TGTGCCAGCAGCTTAGCTAATACGGCGGGACAAGAGACCCAGTACTTC
NA	TRBV11-3	NA	13	TRBJ2-1	CASRDWGSNEQFF	TGTGCCAGCAGGGACTGGGGTTCCAATGAGCAGTTCTTC
NA	TRBV12-3/TRBV12-4	NA	12	TRBJ2-1	CASSSFKGGQFF	TGTGCCAGCAGTTCATTCAAGGGAGGACAGTTCTTC
TRBD1	TRBV5-1	NA	14	TRBJ2-1	CASSSRTGQGEQFF	TGCGCCAGCAGCTCGCGGACAGGGCAGGGTGAGCAGTTCTTC
NA	TRBV3-1/TRBV3-2	NA	15	TRBJ1-6	CASSQGGSTSAPLHF	TGTGCCAGCAGCCAAGGTGGGAGTACAAGTGCACCCCTCCACTTT
NA	TRBV7-9	NA	15	TRBJ1-2	CASSFQGLTTDGYTF	TGTGCCAGCAGCTTTCAGGGGCTAACTACGGATGGCTACACCTTC
NA	TRBV28	NA	13	TRBJ1-2	CASRGPANYGYTF	TGTGCCAGCCGCGGTCCAGCTAACTATGGCTACACCTTC
NA	TRBV6-5	NA	13	TRBJ1-2	CASSYTGSYGYTF	TGTGCCAGCAGCTATACAGGGAGCTATGGCTACACCTTC
TRBD1	TRBV6-2/TRBV6-3	NA	16	TRBJ2-1	CASSPQGAISYNEQFF	TGTGCCAGCAGCCCACAGGGGGCGATCTCCTACAATGAGCAGTTCTTC
TRBD1	TRBV7-2	few	15	TRBJ1-4	CASSQQGSHNEKLFF	TGTGCCAGCAGCCAACAGGGGAGCCATAATGAAAAACTGTTTTTT
NA	TRBV7-9	NA	14	TRBJ2-2	CASSLVGRTGELFF	TGTGCCAGCAGCTTAGTTGGCAGAACCGGGGAGCTGTTTTTT
TRBD1	TRBV6-5	NA	15	TRBJ1-2	CACALGRTGNYGYTF	TGTGCCTGCGCTCTAGGACGGACAGGGAACTATGGCTACACCTTC
TRBD2	TRBV5-1	NA	14	TRBJ2-7	CASGSSGSSLEQYF	TGCGCCAGCGGCTCTAGCGGGAGTTCCCTCGAGCAGTACTTC
NA	TRBV6-2/TRBV6-3	NA	19	TRBJ2-2	CASSYSMEAGGGNTGELFF	TGTGCCAGCAGTTACTCGATGGAGGCAGGGGGAGGGAACACCGGGGAGCTGTTTTTT
TRBD1	TRBV24-1	NA	15	TRBJ1-2	CATRSGTGPNYGYTF	TGTGCCACCAGATCCGGGACAGGGCCTAACTATGGCTACACCTTC
NA	TRBV19	NA	16	TRBJ1-5	CASSQGFVRHNQPQHF	TGTGCCAGTAGTCAGGGCTTCGTACGCCACAATCAGCCCCAGCATTTT
NA	TRBV12-3/TRBV12-4	few	13	TRBJ1-5	CASSLTGDQPQHF	TGTGCCAGCAGTTTAACGGGGGATCAGCCCCAGCATTTT
NA	TRBV5-1	NA	13	TRBJ2-2	CASEEGRTGELFF	TGCGCCAGCGAGGAGGGCCGAACCGGGGAGCTGTTTTTT
TRBD1	TRBV2	once	13	TRBJ1-2	CASGRTGEYGYTF	TGTGCCAGCGGCAGGACAGGCGAATATGGCTACACCTTC
NA	TRBV27	NA	15	TRBJ2-1	CASSWDFSSYNEQFF	TGTGCCAGCAGTTGGGACTTCAGCTCCTACAATGAGCAGTTCTTC
TRBD1	TRBV9	NA	17	TRBJ1-4	CASSVMDRVSRGEKLFF	TGTGCCAGCAGCGTGATGGACAGGGTGAGCCGCGGGGAAAAACTGTTTTTT
NA	TRBV5-1	NA	13	TRBJ1-2	CASSLTSGDGYTF	TGCGCCAGCAGCCTAACCTCAGGGGATGGCTACACCTTC
NA	TRBV15	few	15	TRBJ1-5	CATSRDREGGQPQHF	TGTGCCACCAGCAGAGACAGGGAAGGTGGACAGCCCCAGCATTTT
TRBD1	TRBV11-2	NA	15	TRBJ1-2	CASSPTRGIGYGYTF	TGTGCCAGCAGCCCAACCAGGGGGATTGGCTATGGCTACACCTTC
NA	TRBV3-1/TRBV3-2	NA	17	TRBJ2-4	CASSRSAAASGKNIQYF	TGTGCCAGCAGCCGTTCGGCCGCGGCCTCTGGCAAAAACATTCAGTACTTC
NA	TRBV6-5	NA	15	TRBJ2-2	CASTLSTGNTGELFF	TGTGCCAGCACTTTATCCACGGGAAACACCGGGGAGCTGTTTTTT